This T cell receptor (beta chain) comes out of a study of CD8+ T cells in alopecia areata. Overall study context: After 6 to 18 months of tofacitinib, follow-up continued 6 months off drug.

As for this clone: Its target is not known.

It was cDNA, reverse transcribed from extracted RNA, that served as the sequencing template. Assay: immunoSEQ multiplex PCR; the TCRdb copy retains only in-frame clones and omits some. This sample has 150,000 or so clones, with around 47% found just once. Findings and limits, study-wide: In lesional scalp, particularly from alopecia totalis/universalis, clonality was higher than in normal scalp.

The J segment lost 4 bases and the V segment lost 3 bases, leaving 5 bases of the junction unmatched. Germline values: CDR1 SGDLS, CDR2 YYNGEE. The CDR3 loop spans 14 amino acids. Both peripheral blood and punch biopsies of lesional scalp skin were obtained from patients who had alopecia areata. The source material was CD4+ T cells sorted from blood. The chain combines TRBV9 with TRBJ2-3; 7 positions agree with TRBD2. The receptor comes from a human donor with alopecia areata. The CDR3 here is CASSGYGGADTQYF. In DNA form, the CDR3 reads TGTGCCAGCAGCGGATATGGGGGGGCAGATACGCAGTATTTT.